This T cell receptor (beta chain) was recovered during a study of vaccination effects on CD4 cells after COVID-19. Study summary: It was a median of 72 days after the second dose that post-vaccine samples were obtained. Study-wide results and caveats: Late post-vaccination samples showed marked contraction of infection- and vaccine-induced clones.

Assay used: immunoSEQ multiplex PCR; TCRdb lists only in-frame clones, some missing. Among roughly 70,000 clones listed, about 74% were seen once. To note about this clone: Its antigen is undetermined.

Expansion of antigen-specific CD4+ T cells with viral peptide pools was carried out by the ViraFEST assay before sequencing. When less than 11 days of culture had elapsed, CD4+ T cells were isolated. All participants had two doses of either the BNT162b2 or mRNA-1273 vaccine. Prior SARS-CoV-2 infection was absent in the vaccine recipients, as shown by negative nucleocapsid antibodies. A half-volume exchange with IL-2 medium occurred on days 3 and 7. The starting material was CD4+ T cells from PBMCs cultured with HCoV-229E spike peptides, obtained after COVID-19 vaccination. This receptor was identified in a human donor who received a COVID-19 vaccine.

CDR3 DNA sequence: TGTGCCAGCAGTCCCCAGGGACTAGTGCAGTACTTC. Residues: CASSPQGLVQYF. The chain has TRBV2 and TRBJ2-5; TRBD2 aligns across 8 bases. There are 12 residues in the CDR3. Germline V gene lookup returns CDR1 SNHLY and CDR2 FYNNEI. V lost 5 bases to trimming and J lost 11 bases; unmatched junction nucleotides: 7.